The 2 T cell receptor beta chains listed next were all sequenced from one sample in a study of CD8 T cells in ankylosing spondylitis listed by TCRdb under 2017. The paper's findings and limits, for the study overall: Blood from ankylosing spondylitis patients appeared to be characterized by a TCR beta motif composed of roughly eight highly homologous amino acid variants.

No antigen is known for these receptors. The protocol used for the library was 5' RACE. TCRdb shows the sequencer as Illumina HiSeq 2500. The public reads were reprocessed in TCRdb via fastp at Q25 and MiXCR, keeping in-frame beta chains. Identical CDR3 protein sequences are pooled into one entry, listed with their most common genes and DNA. The sample profile shows some 450,000 distinct CDR3 sequences; under 20% of them were found once. The ten largest clones capture just over 1% of the sample. The sample consisted of blood, either unsorted or a sorted T cell fraction (not recorded which). The receptors shown here come from a male donor with ankylosing spondylitis.

The chain combines TRBV6-5 with TRBJ2-3, with unresolved D. Trimming removed 0 bases from V and 5 bases from J, with 15 bases in between. CDR3 size: 16 residues. Germline loops: CDR1 MNHEY, CDR2 SVGAGI. The CDR3 region has the DNA TGTGCCAGCAGTTACTCGAATCGCCTCCGTCAAGATACGCAGTATTTT. It encodes CASSYSNRLRQDTQYF.

The genes are TRBV11-1 and TRBJ2-3; 15 bases line up with TRBD2. This CDR3 region has 16 residues. Germline-derived CDR1 and CDR2 are SGHAT and FQDESV (reference sequence). V lost 4 bases and J lost 3; bases outside the gene matches: 2. CDR3 bases: TGTGCCAGCAGCTCCGGGACTAGCGGGAGGACAGATACGCAGTATTTT. It specifies CASSSGTSGRTDTQYF.